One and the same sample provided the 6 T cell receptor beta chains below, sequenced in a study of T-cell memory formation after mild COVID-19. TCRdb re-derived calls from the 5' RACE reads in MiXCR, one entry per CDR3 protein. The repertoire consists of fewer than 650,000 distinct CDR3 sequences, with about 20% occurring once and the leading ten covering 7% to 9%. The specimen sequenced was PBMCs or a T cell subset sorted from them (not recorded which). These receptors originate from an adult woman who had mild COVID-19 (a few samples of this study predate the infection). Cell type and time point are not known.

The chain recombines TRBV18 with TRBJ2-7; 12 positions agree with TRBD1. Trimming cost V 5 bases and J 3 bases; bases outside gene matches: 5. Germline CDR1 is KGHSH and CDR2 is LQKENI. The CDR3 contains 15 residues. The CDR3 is CASSLGQGAYYEQYF. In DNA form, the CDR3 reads TGTGCCAGCTCATTGGGACAGGGGGCATACTACGAGCAGTACTTC.

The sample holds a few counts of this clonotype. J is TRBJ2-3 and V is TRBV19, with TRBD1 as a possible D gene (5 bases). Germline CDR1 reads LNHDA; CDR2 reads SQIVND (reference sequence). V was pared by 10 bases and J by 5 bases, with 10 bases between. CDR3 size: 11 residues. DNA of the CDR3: TGTGCCATCCAAAGGGGAGATACGCAGTATTTT. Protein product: CAIQRGDTQYF.

The CDR3 DNA sequence: TGCAGTGCTAGACGTAACCCAGGGGGCGTAGCCAAAAACATTCAGTACTTC. Protein product: CSARRNPGGVAKNIQYF. This chain uses TRBV20-1 with TRBJ2-4; TRBD1 matches 8 bases. The germline V gene encodes CDR1 DFQATT and CDR2 SNEGSKA (reference sequence). Trimming at V came to 2 bases and at J to 0 bases, leaving 9 bases not matched to a gene. This CDR3 is built from 17 residues.

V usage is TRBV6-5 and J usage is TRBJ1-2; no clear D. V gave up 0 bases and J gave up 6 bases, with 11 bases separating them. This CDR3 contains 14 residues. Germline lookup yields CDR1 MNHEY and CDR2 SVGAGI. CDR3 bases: TGTGCCAGCAGTTACTCGGCCGGGGTCGATGGCTACACCTTC. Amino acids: CASSYSAGVDGYTF.

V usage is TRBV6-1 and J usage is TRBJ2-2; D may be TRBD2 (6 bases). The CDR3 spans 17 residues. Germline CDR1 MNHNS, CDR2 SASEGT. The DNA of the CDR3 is TGTGCGACAGCGGGTGGGAAAGAAACAGTTAACACCGGGGAGCTGTTTTTT. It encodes CATAGGKETVNTGELFF.

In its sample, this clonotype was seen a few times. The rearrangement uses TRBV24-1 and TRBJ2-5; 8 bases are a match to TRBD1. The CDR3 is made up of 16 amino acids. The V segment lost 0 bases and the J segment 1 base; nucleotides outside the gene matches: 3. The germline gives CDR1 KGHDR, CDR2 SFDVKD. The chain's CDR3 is CATSDLQGAPQETQYF. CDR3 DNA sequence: TGTGCCACCAGTGATTTGCAGGGGGCGCCCCAAGAGACCCAGTACTTC.